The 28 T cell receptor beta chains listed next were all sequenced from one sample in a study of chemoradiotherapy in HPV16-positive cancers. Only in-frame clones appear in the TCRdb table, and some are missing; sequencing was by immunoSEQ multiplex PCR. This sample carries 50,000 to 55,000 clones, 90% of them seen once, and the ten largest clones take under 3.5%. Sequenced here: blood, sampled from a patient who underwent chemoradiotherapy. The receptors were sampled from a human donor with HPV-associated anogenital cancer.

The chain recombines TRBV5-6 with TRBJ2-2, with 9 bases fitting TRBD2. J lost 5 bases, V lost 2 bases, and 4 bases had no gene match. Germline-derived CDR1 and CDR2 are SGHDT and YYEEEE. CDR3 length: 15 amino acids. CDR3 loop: CASSLSGRRTGELFF. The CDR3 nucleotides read TGTGCCAGCAGCTTAAGCGGGAGGAGGACCGGGGAGCTGTTTTTT.

The CDR3, as DNA: TGTGCCAGCAGCGTACGTCAGGATCCTGGAAACACCATATATTTT. This codes for CASSVRQDPGNTIYF. The J gene is TRBJ1-3, the V gene TRBV9; D not resolved. Per germline, CDR1 SGDLS and CDR2 YYNGEE. V was pared by 1 base and J by 2 bases, with 10 bases between. The CDR3 has 15 residues.

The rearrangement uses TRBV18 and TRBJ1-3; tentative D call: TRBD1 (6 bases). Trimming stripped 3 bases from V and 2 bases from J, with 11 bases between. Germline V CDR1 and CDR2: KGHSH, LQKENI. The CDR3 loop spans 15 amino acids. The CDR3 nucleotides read TGTGCCAGCTCACCCCGGGACAACACTGGAAACACCATATATTTT. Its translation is CASSPRDNTGNTIYF. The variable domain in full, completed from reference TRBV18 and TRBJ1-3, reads NAGVMQNPRHLVRRRGQEARLRCSPMKGHSHVYWYRQLPEEGLKFMVYLQKENIIDESGMPKERFSAEFPKEGPSILRIQQVVRGDSAAYFCASSPRDNTGNTIYFGEGSWLTVV.

The CDR3 DNA sequence: TGCGCCAGCAGCCTCACAGGGGATTACTACGAGCAGTACTTC. This translates into CASSLTGDYYEQYF. The chain carries TRBV5-1 and TRBJ2-7; TRBD1 matches at 7 bases. CDR3 length equals 14 residues. V lost 4 bases, J lost 3 bases, and 7 bases stayed unmatched. In germline, CDR1 is SGHRS, CDR2 YFSETQ.

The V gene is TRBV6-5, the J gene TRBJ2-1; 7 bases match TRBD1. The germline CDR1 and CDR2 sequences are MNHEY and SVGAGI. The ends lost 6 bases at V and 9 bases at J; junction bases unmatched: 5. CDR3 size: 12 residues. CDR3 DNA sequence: TGTGCCAGCAGCTCCTACAGGGGTGAGCAGTTCTTC. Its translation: CASSSYRGEQFF.

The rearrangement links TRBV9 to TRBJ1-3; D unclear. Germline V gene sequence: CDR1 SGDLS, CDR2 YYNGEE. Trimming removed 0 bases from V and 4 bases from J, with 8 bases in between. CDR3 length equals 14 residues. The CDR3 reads CASSVADGGNTIYF. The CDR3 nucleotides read TGTGCCAGCAGCGTAGCGGACGGGGGAAACACCATATATTTT.

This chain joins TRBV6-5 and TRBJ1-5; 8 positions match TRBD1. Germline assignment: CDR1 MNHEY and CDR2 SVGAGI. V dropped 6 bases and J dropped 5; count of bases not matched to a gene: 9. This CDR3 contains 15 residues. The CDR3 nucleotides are TGTGCCAGCAGGGTCGGACAGGGTGTCTATCAGCCCCAGCATTTT. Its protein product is CASRVGQGVYQPQHF.

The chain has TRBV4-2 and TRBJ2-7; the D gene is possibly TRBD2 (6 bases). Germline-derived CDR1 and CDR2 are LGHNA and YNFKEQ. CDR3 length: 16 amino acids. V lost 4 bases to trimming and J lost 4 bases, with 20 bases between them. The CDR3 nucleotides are TGTGCCAGCAGCCCCAATGAGAGCGGAGGGGTGTACGAGCAGTACTTC. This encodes CASSPNESGGVYEQYF.

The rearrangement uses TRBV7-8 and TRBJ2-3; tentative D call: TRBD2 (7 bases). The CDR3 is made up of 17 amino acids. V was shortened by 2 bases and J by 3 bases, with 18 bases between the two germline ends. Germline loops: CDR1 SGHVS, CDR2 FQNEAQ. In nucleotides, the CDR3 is TGTGCCAGCAGCTTAAACAGCGGGCGGGGGCTTACAGATACGCAGTATTTT. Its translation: CASSLNSGRGLTDTQYF.

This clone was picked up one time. CDR3 sequence (DNA): TGCGCCAGCAGCCAAGAAGGTTCCCTGAACACTGAAGCTTTCTTT. Protein sequence: CASSQEGSLNTEAFF. The V and J genes are TRBV4-1 and TRBJ1-1; D uncertain. The CDR3 totals 15 residues. Germline CDR1 reads MGHRA; CDR2 reads YSYEKL. Trimming removed 0 bases from V and 0 bases from J, with 8 bases in between.

The CDR3 nucleotides are TGCGCCAGCAGCCAAGAGCCCCGGGGGCGTCATGAGCAGTTCTTC. This gives the protein CASSQEPRGRHEQFF. V is TRBV4-3 and J is TRBJ2-1; D may match TRBD1 or TRBD2 (6 bases each). The CDR3 sequence is 15 residues long. Trimming took 0 bases from V and 8 from J, leaving 14 bases between them. The V gene's germline CDR1 is LGHNA and CDR2 YSLEER.

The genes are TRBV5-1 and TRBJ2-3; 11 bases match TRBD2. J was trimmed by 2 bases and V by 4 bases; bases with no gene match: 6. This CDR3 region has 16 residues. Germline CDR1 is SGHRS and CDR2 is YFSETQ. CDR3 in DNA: TGCGCCAGCAGCCATCGACTAGCGGGAACCACAGATACGCAGTATTTT. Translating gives CASSHRLAGTTDTQYF.

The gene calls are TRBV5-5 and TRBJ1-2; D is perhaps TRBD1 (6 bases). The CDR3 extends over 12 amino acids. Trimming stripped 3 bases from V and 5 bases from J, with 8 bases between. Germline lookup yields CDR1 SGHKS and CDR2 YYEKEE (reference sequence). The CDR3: CASSSQGYGYTF. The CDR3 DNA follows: TGTGCCAGCAGCTCACAGGGTTATGGCTACACCTTC.

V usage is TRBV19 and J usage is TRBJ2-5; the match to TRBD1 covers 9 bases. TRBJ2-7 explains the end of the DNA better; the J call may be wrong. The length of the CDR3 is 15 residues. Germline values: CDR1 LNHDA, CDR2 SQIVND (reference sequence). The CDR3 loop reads CASSFADRGSYEQYF. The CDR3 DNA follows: TGTGCCAGTAGTTTCGCGGACAGGGGCTCCTACGAGCAGTACTTC.

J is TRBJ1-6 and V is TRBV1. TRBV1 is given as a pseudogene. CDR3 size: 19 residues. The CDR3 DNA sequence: TGCACCAGCAGCCAAGGCGGACGGGGAAACAGCTCCTATAATTCACCCCTCCACTTT. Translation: CTSSQGGRGNSSYNSPLHF.

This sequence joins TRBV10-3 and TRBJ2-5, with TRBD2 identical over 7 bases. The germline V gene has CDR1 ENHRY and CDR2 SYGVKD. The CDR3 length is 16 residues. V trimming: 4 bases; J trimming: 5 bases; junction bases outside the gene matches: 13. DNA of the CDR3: TGTGCCATCAGTGGAGGGCGAAGGGAGGGCGGCGAGACCCAGTACTTC. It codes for CAISGGRREGGETQYF.

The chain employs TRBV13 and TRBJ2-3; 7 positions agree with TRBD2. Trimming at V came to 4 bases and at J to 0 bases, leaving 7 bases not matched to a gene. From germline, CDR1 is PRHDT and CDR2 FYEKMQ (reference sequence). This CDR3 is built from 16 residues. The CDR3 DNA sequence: TGTGCCAGCAGCTCGACCGGGACTACTAGCACAGATACGCAGTATTTT. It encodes CASSSTGTTSTDTQYF.

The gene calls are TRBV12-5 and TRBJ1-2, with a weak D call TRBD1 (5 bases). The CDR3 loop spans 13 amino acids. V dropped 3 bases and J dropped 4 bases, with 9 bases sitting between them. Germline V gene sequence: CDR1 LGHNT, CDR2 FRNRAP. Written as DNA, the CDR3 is TGTGCTAGTGGTTTACCTCAGGGCTATGGCTACACCTTC. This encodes CASGLPQGYGYTF.

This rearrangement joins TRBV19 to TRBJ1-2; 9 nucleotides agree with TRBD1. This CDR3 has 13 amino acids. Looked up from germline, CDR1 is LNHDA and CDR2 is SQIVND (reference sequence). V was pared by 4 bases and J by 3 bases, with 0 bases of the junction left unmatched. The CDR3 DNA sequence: TGTGCCAGTAGTAGGGACAGGGACTATGGCTACACCTTC. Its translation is CASSRDRDYGYTF.

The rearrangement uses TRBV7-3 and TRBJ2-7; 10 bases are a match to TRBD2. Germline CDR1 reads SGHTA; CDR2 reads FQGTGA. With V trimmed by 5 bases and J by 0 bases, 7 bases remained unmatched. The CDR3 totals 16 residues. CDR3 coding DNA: TGTGCCAGCAGCGCATCCCCTAGCGGGGGCTCCTACGAGCAGTACTTC. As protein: CASSASPSGGSYEQYF.

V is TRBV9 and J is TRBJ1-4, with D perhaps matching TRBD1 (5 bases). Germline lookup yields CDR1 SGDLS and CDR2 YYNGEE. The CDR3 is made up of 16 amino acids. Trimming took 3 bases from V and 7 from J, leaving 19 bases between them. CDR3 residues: CASSATPGTRGEKLFF. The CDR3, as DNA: TGTGCCAGCAGCGCCACCCCCGGGACCAGAGGTGAAAAACTGTTTTTT.

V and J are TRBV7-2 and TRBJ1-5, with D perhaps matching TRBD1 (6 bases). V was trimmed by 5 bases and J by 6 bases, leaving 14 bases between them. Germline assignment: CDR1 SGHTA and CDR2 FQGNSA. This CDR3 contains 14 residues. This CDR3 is CASSPTGSGQPQHF. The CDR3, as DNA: TGTGCCAGCAGCCCAACAGGGTCCGGTCAGCCCCAGCATTTT.

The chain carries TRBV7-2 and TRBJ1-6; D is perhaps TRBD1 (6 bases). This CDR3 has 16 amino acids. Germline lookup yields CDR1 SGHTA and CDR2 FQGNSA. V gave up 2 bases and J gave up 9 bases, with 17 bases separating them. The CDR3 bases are TGTGCCAGCAGCTTACGAGGAGCAGGGGAGGGTTCACCCCTCCACTTT. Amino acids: CASSLRGAGEGSPLHF. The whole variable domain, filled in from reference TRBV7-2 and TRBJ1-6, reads GAGVSQSPSNKVTEKGKDVELRCDPISGHTALYWYRQSLGQGLEFLIYFQGNSAPDKSGLPSDRFSAERTGGSVSTLTIQRTQQEDSAVYLCASSLRGAGEGSPLHFGNGTRLTVT.

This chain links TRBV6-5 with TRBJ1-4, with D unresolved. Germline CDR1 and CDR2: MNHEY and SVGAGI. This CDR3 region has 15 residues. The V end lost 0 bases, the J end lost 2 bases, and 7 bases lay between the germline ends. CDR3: CASSYSSVTNEKLFF. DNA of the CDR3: TGTGCCAGCAGTTACTCCTCGGTTACTAATGAAAAACTGTTTTTT.

DNA of the CDR3: TGTGCCAGCAGCTCCCGGGACAGGGCAGAGTCACCCCTCCACTTT. Residues: CASSSRDRAESPLHF. The V and J genes are TRBV7-2 and TRBJ1-6; 9 nucleotides agree with TRBD1. This CDR3 comprises 15 residues. The V and J ends lost 4 bases and 10 bases, in that order; junction bases with no gene match: 8. Germline V CDR1 and CDR2: SGHTA, FQGNSA.

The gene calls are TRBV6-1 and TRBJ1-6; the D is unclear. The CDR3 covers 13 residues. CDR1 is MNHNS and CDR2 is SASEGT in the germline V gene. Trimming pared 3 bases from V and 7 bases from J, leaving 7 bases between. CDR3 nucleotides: TGTGCCAGCAGTGACTGGTCGAATTCACCCCTCCACTTT. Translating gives CASSDWSNSPLHF.

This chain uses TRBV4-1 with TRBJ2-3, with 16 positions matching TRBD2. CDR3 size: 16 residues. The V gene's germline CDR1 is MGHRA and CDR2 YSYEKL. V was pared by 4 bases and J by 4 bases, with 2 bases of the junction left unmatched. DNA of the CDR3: TGCGCCAGCAGCCCAGGGACTAGCGGGGGGGCAGATACGCAGTATTTT. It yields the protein CASSPGTSGGADTQYF.

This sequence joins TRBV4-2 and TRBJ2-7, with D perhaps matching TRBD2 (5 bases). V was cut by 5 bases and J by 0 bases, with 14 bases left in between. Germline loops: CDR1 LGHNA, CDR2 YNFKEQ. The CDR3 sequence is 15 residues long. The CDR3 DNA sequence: TGTGCCAGCAGCTTGGAAACGGGGAGCTCCTACGAGCAGTACTTC. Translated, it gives CASSLETGSSYEQYF.